This T cell receptor beta chain was documented in a study of blood T cell repertoires in COVID-19. Background on the study: PBMCs, B-cell-depleted T cells, or T cells provided the cDNA or gDNA that made up the material.

In the original analysis: From reference gene primer amplification, estimates of nucleated cell counts were derived. The data were produced by immunoSEQ multiplex PCR, yet TCRdb's version contains in-frame clones alone and is incomplete. The DNA gave D and trimming, while V, J and clone size come from that table. The sample yields approximately 80,000 clones, approximately 85% seen once. This CDR3 region has 18 residues. The clonotype comes from a human donor in a cohort sampled during active COVID-19. V usage is TRBV1 and J usage is TRBJ2-1; the table calls TRBD1, which could not be checked here. TRBV1 is termed a pseudogene. Sequenced input: peripheral blood. The CDR3 reads CTSSQSDDGTGAWNEQFF. The DNA for the CDR3 is TGCACCAGCAGCCAATCCGATGACGGGACAGGGGCCTGGAATGAGCAGTTCTTC.